These T cell receptor beta chains were read from a single sample in a study of blood T cell repertoires in COVID-19. Sequenced by immunoSEQ multiplex PCR; TCRdb stores in-frame clones only, minus some. Of 150,000 to 200,000 clones in the sample, about 81% were seen once. Sample: peripheral blood. The receptors were sampled from a human donor in a cohort sampled during active COVID-19. Each CDR3 is given with its conserved first and last residue. A D gene is named only where the DNA matches it firmly. Some rows have no size entry. The others give once, few or many, or a class for an expanded clone.

J gene: TRBJ2-1; clone size: .; V gene: TRBV18; D gene: .; CDR3 protein: CASSPRQTSPYNEQFF; CDR3 DNA: TGTGCCAGCTCACCGCGCCAAACTAGCCCCTACAATGAGCAGTTCTTC
J gene: TRBJ1-6; clone size: .; V gene: TRBV19; D gene: .; CDR3 protein: CASSVQNSPLHF; CDR3 DNA: TGTGCCAGTAGTGTCCAGAATTCACCCCTCCACTTT
J gene: TRBJ1-2; clone size: .; V gene: TRBV19; D gene: .; CDR3 protein: CASSASTDYGYTF; CDR3 DNA: TGTGCCAGTAGTGCCTCGACAGATTATGGCTACACCTTC
J gene: TRBJ2-1; clone size: .; V gene: TRBV9; D gene: .; CDR3 protein: CASSVGSDEQFF; CDR3 DNA: TGTGCCAGCAGCGTTGGCTCTGATGAGCAGTTCTTC
J gene: TRBJ2-7; clone size: .; V gene: TRBV29-1; D gene: TRBD1; CDR3 protein: CSGVSWSTGTYEQYF; CDR3 DNA: TGCAGCGGCGTATCTTGGTCGACAGGGACCTACGAGCAGTACTTC
J gene: TRBJ1-6; clone size: .; V gene: TRBV7-2; D gene: .; CDR3 protein: CASSLVETGRGSPLHF; CDR3 DNA: TGTGCCAGCAGCTTAGTTGAAACGGGAAGAGGGTCACCCCTCCACTTT
J gene: TRBJ2-7; clone size: .; V gene: TRBV7-9; D gene: .; CDR3 protein: CASSLSGYEQYF; CDR3 DNA: TGTGCCAGCAGCTTGTCCGGTTACGAGCAGTACTTC
J gene: TRBJ2-3; clone size: .; V gene: TRBV7-2; D gene: .; CDR3 protein: CASSLVELSTDTQYF; CDR3 DNA: TGTGCCAGCAGCTTAGTCGAACTAAGCACAGATACGCAGTATTTT
J gene: TRBJ2-3; clone size: .; V gene: TRBV6-1; D gene: TRBD2; CDR3 protein: CASSWASGGKDTQYF; CDR3 DNA: TGTGCCAGCTCATGGGCTAGCGGGGGAAAAGATACGCAGTATTTT
J gene: TRBJ2-7; clone size: .; V gene: TRBV19; D gene: TRBD1; CDR3 protein: CASRDRLEQYF; CDR3 DNA: TGTGCCAGTAGGGACAGGCTGGAGCAGTACTTC
J gene: TRBJ2-3; clone size: .; V gene: TRBV3-1/TRBV3-2; D gene: TRBD2; CDR3 protein: CASSQSWGRDTDTQYF; CDR3 DNA: TGTGCCAGCAGCCAATCCTGGGGGAGGGACACAGATACGCAGTATTTT
J gene: TRBJ2-7; clone size: many; V gene: TRBV4-1; D gene: .; CDR3 protein: CASSQAPGTGREQYF; CDR3 DNA: TGCGCCAGCAGCCAAGCCCCGGGTACAGGTCGCGAGCAGTACTTC
J gene: TRBJ1-1; clone size: few; V gene: TRBV6-1; D gene: TRBD1; CDR3 protein: CASSDTGTGEYRAFF; CDR3 DNA: TGTGCCAGCAGTGATACCGGGACAGGGGAGTATAGAGCTTTCTTT
J gene: TRBJ2-7; clone size: .; V gene: TRBV7-2; D gene: .; CDR3 protein: CASSVQGTTSYEQYF; CDR3 DNA: TGTGCCAGCAGCGTACAGGGAACAACCTCCTACGAGCAGTACTTC
J gene: TRBJ1-2; clone size: .; V gene: TRBV3-1/TRBV3-2; D gene: TRBD1; CDR3 protein: CAKGQLEPGGYTF; CDR3 DNA: TGTGCCAAGGGACAGTTAGAGCCGGGGGGCTACACCTTC
J gene: TRBJ2-7; clone size: .; V gene: TRBV7-2; D gene: .; CDR3 protein: CASSLVEFGEQYF; CDR3 DNA: TGTGCCAGCAGCTTAGTGGAGTTCGGGGAGCAGTACTTC
J gene: TRBJ1-1; clone size: .; V gene: TRBV7-9; D gene: TRBD1; CDR3 protein: CASSLDGQAGNTEAFF; CDR3 DNA: TGTGCCAGCAGCTTAGATGGACAGGCGGGGAACACTGAAGCTTTCTTT
J gene: TRBJ2-1; clone size: .; V gene: TRBV5-8; D gene: TRBD2; CDR3 protein: CASATPGLTLYNEQFF; CDR3 DNA: TGTGCCAGCGCGACCCCGGGACTAACCCTTTACAATGAGCAGTTCTTC
J gene: TRBJ1-5; clone size: .; V gene: TRBV28; D gene: TRBD1; CDR3 protein: CASSFSTGWQPQHF; CDR3 DNA: TGTGCCAGCAGTTTTTCGACAGGGTGGCAGCCCCAGCATTTT
J gene: TRBJ1-3; clone size: .; V gene: TRBV28; D gene: .; CDR3 protein: CASSPWLGSSGNTIYF; CDR3 DNA: TGTGCCAGCAGCCCCTGGTTAGGGAGCTCTGGAAACACCATATATTTT
J gene: TRBJ2-7; clone size: .; V gene: TRBV9; D gene: TRBD2; CDR3 protein: CASSEGLAGPREQYF; CDR3 DNA: TGTGCCAGCAGCGAGGGACTAGCGGGACCTCGCGAGCAGTACTTC
J gene: TRBJ2-3; clone size: .; V gene: TRBV6-4; D gene: TRBD2; CDR3 protein: CASSILAGGTDTQYF; CDR3 DNA: TGTGCCAGCAGCATACTAGCGGGGGGCACAGATACGCAGTATTTT
J gene: TRBJ2-2; clone size: many; V gene: TRBV18; D gene: TRBD1; CDR3 protein: CASSPIDRESTGELFF; CDR3 DNA: TGTGCCAGCTCACCCATTGACAGGGAGTCCACCGGGGAGCTGTTTTTT
J gene: TRBJ2-5; clone size: .; V gene: TRBV20-1; D gene: TRBD1; CDR3 protein: CSASPKPPGQGFGTQETQYF; CDR3 DNA: TGCAGTGCTAGTCCCAAGCCTCCGGGACAGGGATTTGGAACCCAAGAGACCCAGTACTTC
J gene: TRBJ1-5; clone size: .; V gene: TRBV27; D gene: TRBD1; CDR3 protein: CASSLRDREQPQHF; CDR3 DNA: TGTGCCAGCAGTCTCCGGGACAGGGAACAGCCCCAGCATTTT
J gene: TRBJ1-2; clone size: few; V gene: TRBV9; D gene: TRBD1; CDR3 protein: CASSVDRGDYGYTF; CDR3 DNA: TGTGCCAGCAGCGTAGACAGGGGTGACTATGGCTACACCTTC
J gene: TRBJ1-6; clone size: many; V gene: TRBV4-1; D gene: .; CDR3 protein: CASSQSAGTNSPLHF; CDR3 DNA: TGCGCCAGCAGCCAAAGCGCGGGGACGAATTCACCCCTCCACTTT
J gene: TRBJ1-1; clone size: once; V gene: TRBV20-1; D gene: .; CDR3 protein: CSAPDIQKAFF; CDR3 DNA: TGCAGTGCTCCGGACATTCAAAAAGCTTTCTTT
J gene: TRBJ1-1; clone size: .; V gene: TRBV18; D gene: .; CDR3 protein: CASSAGNTEAFF; CDR3 DNA: TGTGCCAGCTCCGCAGGAAACACTGAAGCTTTCTTT
J gene: TRBJ2-3; clone size: .; V gene: TRBV12-5; D gene: .; CDR3 protein: CASGPGQSTDTQYF; CDR3 DNA: TGTGCTAGTGGCCCCGGACAGAGCACAGATACGCAGTATTTT
J gene: TRBJ2-1; clone size: .; V gene: TRBV27; D gene: TRBD1; CDR3 protein: CASSSWGQGNNEQFF; CDR3 DNA: TGTGCCAGCAGCAGCTGGGGACAGGGAAACAATGAGCAGTTCTTC
J gene: TRBJ2-3; clone size: .; V gene: TRBV18; D gene: .; CDR3 protein: CASSPGQDTQYF; CDR3 DNA: TGTGCCAGCTCACCCGGACAGGATACGCAGTATTTT
J gene: TRBJ2-5; clone size: once; V gene: TRBV30; D gene: .; CDR3 protein: CAGGRGRETQYF; CDR3 DNA: TGTGCCGGAGGTCGAGGCAGAGAGACCCAGTACTTC
J gene: TRBJ2-7; clone size: few; V gene: TRBV7-2; D gene: TRBD2; CDR3 protein: CASSLVAGGRTYEQYF; CDR3 DNA: TGTGCCAGCAGCTTAGTAGCGGGAGGGAGGACCTACGAGCAGTACTTC
J gene: TRBJ2-6; clone size: .; V gene: TRBV5-1; D gene: TRBD1; CDR3 protein: CASRSGQGAPPGANVLTF; CDR3 DNA: TGCGCCAGCAGATCCGGACAGGGGGCGCCTCCTGGGGCCAACGTCCTGACTTTC
J gene: TRBJ2-7; clone size: .; V gene: TRBV19; D gene: .; CDR3 protein: CASSRGFGEQYF; CDR3 DNA: TGTGCCAGCTCAAGGGGGTTCGGCGAGCAGTACTTC
J gene: TRBJ1-5; clone size: .; V gene: TRBV27; D gene: .; CDR3 protein: CASSLGADSNQPQHF; CDR3 DNA: TGTGCCAGCAGTTTAGGGGCCGATAGCAATCAGCCCCAGCATTTT
J gene: TRBJ1-6; clone size: .; V gene: TRBV5-5; D gene: .; CDR3 protein: CASSLLGTSSYNSPLHF; CDR3 DNA: TGTGCCAGCAGCTTGTTAGGGACAAGCTCCTATAATTCACCCCTCCACTTT
J gene: TRBJ2-7; clone size: once; V gene: TRBV20-1; D gene: TRBD2; CDR3 protein: CSASFLAGSYEQYF; CDR3 DNA: TGCAGTGCTAGTTTTCTAGCGGGTTCCTACGAGCAGTACTTC
J gene: TRBJ2-7; clone size: .; V gene: TRBV11-2; D gene: TRBD2; CDR3 protein: CASSSTTSGRRTEQYF; CDR3 DNA: TGTGCCAGCAGCTCAACAACTAGCGGGAGGCGAACCGAGCAGTACTTC
J gene: TRBJ2-6; clone size: once; V gene: TRBV27; D gene: TRBD2; CDR3 protein: CASRSAGEGANVLTF; CDR3 DNA: TGTGCCAGCCGATCAGCGGGGGAGGGGGCCAACGTCCTGACTTTC
J gene: TRBJ2-3; clone size: .; V gene: TRBV27; D gene: .; CDR3 protein: CASQTGLTDTQYF; CDR3 DNA: TGTGCCAGCCAAACAGGGCTCACAGATACGCAGTATTTT
J gene: TRBJ2-5; clone size: .; V gene: TRBV7-7; D gene: TRBD1; CDR3 protein: CASSFTYPPGQGQETQYF; CDR3 DNA: TGTGCTAGCAGCTTTACTTACCCGCCGGGACAGGGTCAAGAGACCCAGTACTTC
J gene: TRBJ2-7; clone size: few; V gene: TRBV30; D gene: .; CDR3 protein: CAWSGLPPYEQYF; CDR3 DNA: TGTGCCTGGAGTGGTCTTCCTCCCTACGAGCAGTACTTC
J gene: TRBJ1-6; clone size: .; V gene: TRBV6-4; D gene: TRBD1; CDR3 protein: CASRTRQGNSPLHF; CDR3 DNA: TGTGCCAGCAGGACCCGACAGGGAAATTCACCCCTCCACTTT
J gene: TRBJ1-5; clone size: .; V gene: TRBV10-3; D gene: .; CDR3 protein: CAISSDTRGQPQHF; CDR3 DNA: TGTGCCATCAGTTCTGACACCCGGGGGCAGCCCCAGCATTTT
J gene: TRBJ1-1; clone size: few; V gene: TRBV6-1; D gene: .; CDR3 protein: CASSEARRVVF; CDR3 DNA: TGTGCCAGCAGTGAAGCGCGTCGGGTGGTCTTT
J gene: TRBJ2-5; clone size: .; V gene: TRBV9; D gene: TRBD1; CDR3 protein: CASSPRGQGEETQYF; CDR3 DNA: TGTGCCAGCAGCCCCCGGGGACAGGGAGAAGAGACCCAGTACTTC
J gene: TRBJ2-5; clone size: .; V gene: TRBV19; D gene: .; CDR3 protein: CASSAGSEETQYF; CDR3 DNA: TGTGCCAGTAGTGCCGGGTCCGAAGAGACCCAGTACTTC
J gene: TRBJ2-5; clone size: .; V gene: TRBV30; D gene: TRBD2; CDR3 protein: CAWGAEILAGGPETQYF; CDR3 DNA: TGTGCCTGGGGTGCTGAGATACTAGCGGGGGGGCCTGAGACCCAGTACTTC
J gene: TRBJ2-1; clone size: .; V gene: TRBV15; D gene: .; CDR3 protein: CATSSPRGDNEQFF; CDR3 DNA: TGTGCCACCAGCAGCCCCAGGGGGGACAATGAGCAGTTCTTC
J gene: TRBJ2-1; clone size: .; V gene: TRBV6-5; D gene: TRBD2; CDR3 protein: CASSYLIAGPNEQFF; CDR3 DNA: TGTGCCAGCAGTTACCTAATAGCGGGCCCCAATGAGCAGTTCTTC
J gene: TRBJ2-2; clone size: .; V gene: TRBV30; D gene: TRBD2; CDR3 protein: CAWSFGGGVSGELFF; CDR3 DNA: TGTGCCTGGAGTTTCGGCGGGGGAGTCTCCGGGGAGCTGTTTTTT
J gene: TRBJ1-2; clone size: .; V gene: TRBV18; D gene: .; CDR3 protein: CASSSSENYGYTF; CDR3 DNA: TGTGCCAGCTCATCCTCGGAGAACTATGGCTACACCTTC
J gene: TRBJ1-6; clone size: .; V gene: TRBV27; D gene: .; CDR3 protein: CASSSPVWGVGSPLHF; CDR3 DNA: TGTGCCAGCAGTTCCCCCGTGTGGGGGGTCGGCTCACCCCTCCACTTT
J gene: TRBJ2-1; clone size: once; V gene: TRBV10-3; D gene: TRBD1; CDR3 protein: CATGQGAENEQFF; CDR3 DNA: TGTGCCACCGGACAGGGGGCGGAAAATGAGCAGTTCTTC
J gene: TRBJ1-2; clone size: .; V gene: TRBV9; D gene: .; CDR3 protein: CASSPRQWDPYGYTF; CDR3 DNA: TGTGCCAGCAGCCCACGACAGTGGGATCCCTATGGCTACACCTTC